These 16 T cell receptor beta chains originate from one sample sequenced in a study of T cells in lung cancer brain metastases. Generated by immunoSEQ multiplex PCR, the TCRdb table keeps only in-frame clones and is missing some. This sample has about 2,900 clones, with 65% to 90% found just once. Sequencing input: tumor tissue from the primary lung tumor. The receptor source for this set is a woman between 55 and 75 years old with non-small cell lung cancer.

This chain uses TRBV27 with TRBJ2-7; D may match TRBD1 or TRBD2 (5 bases each). The CDR3 is 12 residues long. Germline V gene lookup returns CDR1 MNHEY and CDR2 SMNVEV (reference sequence). V was shortened by 5 bases and J by 6 bases, with 11 bases between the two germline ends. The CDR3 coding sequence is TGTGCCAGCAGTGGGGGTGAGGGCGAGCAGTACTTC. Protein product: CASSGGEGEQYF.

This clone came up once. The chain is built from TRBV5-6 and TRBJ2-7; D is ambiguous. Germline V lookup: CDR1 SGHDT, CDR2 YYEEEE. Trimming pared 0 bases from V and 2 bases from J, leaving 9 bases between. The CDR3 extends over 14 amino acids. CDR3 loop: CASSLALPPYEQYF. The CDR3 coding sequence is TGTGCCAGCAGCTTGGCTCTGCCCCCCTACGAGCAGTACTTC.

This rearrangement joins TRBV4-1 to TRBJ1-2, with D possibly TRBD1 on 6 matching bases. V lost 2 bases and J lost 4, with 14 bases in between. The length of the CDR3 is 15 residues. The germline V gene encodes CDR1 MGHRA and CDR2 YSYEKL. The CDR3 sequence is CASSQPTGRGYGYTF. In DNA form, the CDR3 reads TGCGCCAGCAGCCAACCGACAGGTAGAGGCTATGGCTACACCTTC.

By frequency in the sample, this clone is large (0.1 to 1%). Other DNA sequences from this sample encode an identical CDR3 as well. The chain uses TRBV6-5 and TRBJ2-7; TRBD2 matches at 8 bases. CDR3 length: 14 amino acids. The germline gives CDR1 MNHEY, CDR2 SVGAGI. V shed 3 bases, J shed 4 bases, and the junction held 5 bases outside the gene matches. The CDR3 region has the DNA TGTGCCAGCAGTTATACGGGGGGGCTTTACGAGCAGTACTTC. Encoded protein: CASSYTGGLYEQYF.

This clone is classed as large. CDR3: CASSPRTTEDQETQYF. CDR3 coding DNA: TGTGCCAGCAGCCCAAGGACTACGGAAGATCAAGAGACCCAGTACTTC. This sequence joins TRBV13 and TRBJ2-5; D may be TRBD2 (6 bases). V was cut by 5 bases and J by 2 bases, with 18 bases left in between. The CDR3 loop spans 16 amino acids. CDR1 is PRHDT, CDR2 FYEKMQ, per germline (reference sequence).

The chain recombines TRBV7-9 with TRBJ1-6; D possibly corresponds to TRBD1 (6 bases). Looked up from germline, CDR1 is SEHNR and CDR2 is FQNEAQ (reference sequence). The germline V and J ends were trimmed by 5 bases and 6 bases, with 11 bases remaining between them. There are 14 residues in the CDR3. The CDR3 region is CASSRDKGNSPLHF. In DNA, the CDR3 is TGTGCCAGCAGCCGGGACAAGGGTAATTCACCCCTCCACTTT.

The rearrangement uses TRBV29-1 and TRBJ2-1; no clear D. Germline CDR1 reads SQVTM; CDR2 reads ANQGSEA. The CDR3 consists of 14 residues. With 4 bases removed from V and 6 bases from J, the gap between germline ends came to 16 bases. For the CDR3, the DNA is TGCAGCGTTGTTCGCCCCTCCTCCGGCAATGAGCAGTTCTTC. Encoded protein: CSVVRPSSGNEQFF.

This clone was recorded only once. The chain has TRBV5-1 and TRBJ2-1; D is unresolved. CDR3 length equals 16 residues. V was cut by 3 bases and J by 4 bases, with 17 bases left in between. Germline values: CDR1 SGHRS, CDR2 YFSETQ. DNA for the CDR3: TGCGCCAGCAGCTCGAAAACAAGGACCCTTTACAATGAGCAGTTCTTC. It is translated as CASSSKTRTLYNEQFF.

This clone occurred once. V is TRBV7-8 and J is TRBJ2-3; D is possibly TRBD1 (5 bases). Trimming cost V 1 base and J 4 bases, with 6 bases left between them. This CDR3 region has 13 residues. In germline, CDR1 is SGHVS, CDR2 FQNEAQ. DNA of the CDR3: TGTGCCAGCAGCTTAGTAGGGGCAGATACGCAGTATTTT. Its translation: CASSLVGADTQYF.

In this sample, this clone turned up once. This sequence joins TRBV27 and TRBJ2-5; TRBD1 or TRBD2 may be the D gene (5 bases each). The CDR3 has 14 residues. With 0 bases removed from V and 5 bases from J, the gap between germline ends came to 10 bases. From germline, CDR1 is MNHEY and CDR2 SMNVEV (reference sequence). The chain's CDR3 is CASSLSRGRETQYF. The CDR3 DNA reads TGTGCCAGCAGTTTATCACGGGGCCGGGAGACCCAGTACTTC.

The chain carries TRBV7-3 and TRBJ2-7; a possible D gene is TRBD2 (6 bases). The germline CDR1 and CDR2 sequences are SGHTA and FQGTGA. V lost 2 bases and J 4 bases, leaving 15 bases between the germline ends. The CDR3 consists of 15 residues. CDR3 loop: CASSLEASARYEQYF. CDR3 bases: TGTGCCAGCAGCTTAGAGGCTAGCGCGCGTTACGAGCAGTACTTC.

This chain joins TRBV5-1 and TRBJ2-7; D uncertain. The CDR3 spans 16 residues. Trimming took off 1 base at V and 0 bases at J, with 14 bases between the two ends. The V gene's germline CDR1 is SGHRS and CDR2 YFSETQ. This chain's CDR3 is CASSLILSESSYEQYF. CDR3 DNA: TGCGCCAGCAGCTTGATTCTTTCTGAGAGCTCCTACGAGCAGTACTTC.

This clone was seen a few times. This chain joins TRBV27 and TRBJ2-7; D may be TRBD1 or TRBD2 (5 bases each). Germline loops: CDR1 MNHEY, CDR2 SMNVEV (reference sequence). Trimming took 1 base from V and 7 from J, leaving 14 bases between them. This CDR3 has 14 residues. CDR3 nucleotide sequence: TGTGCCAGCAGTTTATGGGACGCATCAAAGGAGCAGTACTTC. It codes for CASSLWDASKEQYF.

The genes are TRBV27 and TRBJ2-5, with D perhaps matching TRBD1 or TRBD2 (5 bases each). The ends were cut back, 5 bases at V and 1 base at J, with 26 bases in the middle. CDR3 length: 19 residues. Germline values: CDR1 MNHEY, CDR2 SMNVEV (reference sequence). The CDR3 region is CASSPLPPRATGRQETQYF. For the CDR3, the DNA is TGTGCCAGCAGTCCACTACCCCCCAGGGCCACGGGGCGCCAAGAGACCCAGTACTTC.

In DNA form, the CDR3 reads TGTGCCAGCAAAGAGACAGGGGGGAACGGCTACACCTTC. The encoded protein is CASKETGGNGYTF. The chain employs TRBV2 and TRBJ1-2, with 9 bases fitting TRBD1. The CDR3 has 13 amino acids. Germline CDR1 reads SNHLY; CDR2 reads FYNNEI. The J segment lost 8 bases and the V segment lost 7 bases, leaving 8 bases of the junction unmatched.

Note on this clone: The junction does not match germline at one end; this may be a read error. The sample holds other DNA sequences that translate to the same CDR3. J is TRBJ1-2 and V is TRBV5-1, with 7 nucleotides matching TRBD1. Germline loops: CDR1 SGHRS, CDR2 YFSETQ. The CDR3 contains 18 residues. The CDR3 DNA sequence: TGCGCCAGCAGCTTCGCCCCCCTTAACAGGGGAGATAACTATGGCTATACCTTC. This translates into CASSFAPLNRGDNYGYTF.